Shown below are 20 T cell receptor beta chains from a single sample sequenced in a study of OX40 agonist ivuxolimab in advanced cancers. Here immunoSEQ multiplex PCR was the method, and the copy in TCRdb shows in-frame clones only, minus some. The table lists roughly 71,000 clones, less than 90% of them singletons. Here the sequenced sample was CD4+ or CD8+ T cells sorted from blood, taken in a trial of the OX40 agonist ivuxolimab. These receptor sequences come from an adult with an advanced solid tumor such as melanoma, head and neck, liver or kidney cancer.

The CDR3 region has the DNA TGTGCCAGCAGCTCCGGACAGGGATACACAGATACGCAGTATTTT. As protein: CASSSGQGYTDTQYF. The chain is built from TRBV7-3 and TRBJ2-3, with TRBD1 matching 8 bases. Germline CDR1 SGHTA, CDR2 FQGTGA. The CDR3 runs 15 residues. Germline trimming cut 4 bases from V and 2 bases from J; bases unmatched to any gene: 5.

This chain joins TRBV7-2 and TRBJ2-2, with 7 bases lining up with TRBD1. The germline V gene encodes CDR1 SGHTA and CDR2 FQGNSA. The CDR3 runs 15 residues. V lost 3 bases and J lost 5; bases outside the gene matches: 6. CDR3 sequence: CASSFSGQLTGELFF. The CDR3 DNA sequence: TGTGCCAGCAGCTTCTCGGGACAGCTTACCGGGGAGCTGTTTTTT.

The chain carries TRBV10-3 and TRBJ1-2; 8 positions agree with TRBD1. CDR3 size: 13 residues. Germline loops: CDR1 ENHRY, CDR2 SYGVKD. The J segment lost 4 bases and the V segment lost 6 bases, leaving 4 bases of the junction unmatched. The CDR3 DNA follows: TGTGCCATCAGCGGGACAGGTTCCTATGGCTACACCTTC. This codes for CAISGTGSYGYTF.

The chain is built from TRBV30 and TRBJ1-1, with 8 bases lining up with TRBD1. The germline V gene has CDR1 GTSNPN and CDR2 SVGIG (reference sequence). Trimming took 2 bases from V and 2 from J; bases not matched to a gene: 7. This CDR3 comprises 15 residues. CDR3 nucleotides: TGTGCCTGGAGTAAAATGGCAGGGGGCAACACTGAAGCTTTCTTT. It specifies CAWSKMAGGNTEAFF.

The genes are TRBV30 and TRBJ2-1, with 7 nucleotides matching TRBD1. The CDR3 totals 12 residues. Germline V lookup: CDR1 GTSNPN, CDR2 SVGIG (reference sequence). The ends lost 3 bases at V and 6 bases at J; junction bases unmatched: 2. As DNA, the CDR3 is TGTGCCTGGAGCAGACAGGGCAATGAGCAGTTCTTC. Translating gives CAWSRQGNEQFF. The variable domain in full, with the rest retrieved from reference TRBV30 and TRBJ2-1, is SQTIHQWPATLVQPVGSPLSLECTVEGTSNPNLYWYRQAAGRGLQLLFYSVGIGQISSEVPQNLSASRPQDRQFILSSKKLLLSDSGFYLCAWSRQGNEQFFGPGTRLTVL.

The chain links TRBV5-4 to TRBJ2-1, with 10 bases that match TRBD2. Unmatched junction bases numbered 4, after V lost 0 bases and J lost 7 bases. This CDR3 contains 15 residues. The germline V gene has CDR1 SGHNT and CDR2 YYREEE (reference sequence). CDR3 region: CASSLVAGGWNEQFF. CDR3 nucleotides: TGTGCCAGCAGCTTGGTAGCGGGAGGCTGGAATGAGCAGTTCTTC. The full variable domain, with the rest looked up from reference TRBV5-4 and TRBJ2-1, is ETGVTQSPTHLIKTRGQQVTLRCSSQSGHNTVSWYQQALGQGPQFIFQYYREEENGRGNFPPRFSGLQFPNYSSELNVNALELDDSALYLCASSLVAGGWNEQFFGPGTRLTVL.

The rearrangement uses TRBV27 and TRBJ1-5; D gene uncertain. The CDR3 totals 14 residues. V gave up 8 bases and J gave up 1 base, with 12 bases separating them. Germline CDR1 MNHEY, CDR2 SMNVEV (reference sequence). CDR3 loop: CASQGVNSNQPQHF. CDR3 sequence (DNA): TGTGCCAGCCAAGGAGTCAACAGCAATCAGCCCCAGCATTTT.

The chain couples TRBV19 to TRBJ1-2; TRBD1 aligns across 8 bases. The CDR3 is made up of 16 amino acids. Losses at the gene ends were 3 bases for V and 2 bases for J; bases not matched to a gene: 8. CDR1 is LNHDA and CDR2 is SQIVND in the germline V gene (reference sequence). In DNA form, the CDR3 reads TGTGCCAGTAGTATGGGCAGGGGGCCAGTGAACTATGGCTACACCTTC. Amino acids: CASSMGRGPVNYGYTF.

The chain recombines TRBV21-1 with TRBJ1-2; the D call of TRBD1 is as the table states it, not checked on the DNA. TRBV21-1 is marked as a pseudogene. The CDR3 runs to 13 residues. CDR3 sequence reads: CASSNGDRDGYTF. DNA of the CDR3: TGTGCCAGCAGCAACGGGGACAGGGATGGCTACACCTTC.

CDR3 in DNA: TGTGCCAGCAGCTACCAAGCGGCGGCAGATACGCAGTATTTT. Protein sequence: CASSYQAAADTQYF. The chain uses TRBV11-1 and TRBJ2-3; D might be TRBD2 (5 bases). Germline CDR1 is SGHAT and CDR2 is FQDESV (reference sequence). The CDR3 sequence is 14 residues long. Trimming pared 4 bases from V and 4 bases from J, leaving 12 bases between.

In this sample, this clone turned up once. This chain joins TRBV10-3 and TRBJ1-1; D might be TRBD1 (5 bases). Germline CDR1 and CDR2: ENHRY and SYGVKD. The germline V and J ends were trimmed by 8 bases and 0 bases, with 13 bases remaining between them. This CDR3 contains 14 residues. The CDR3 region is CAIFRGGLNTEAFF. CDR3 DNA: TGTGCCATCTTCCGGGGGGGTCTGAACACTGAAGCTTTCTTT.

This chain connects TRBV27 to TRBJ2-5; possible D gene TRBD2, 6 bases. The CDR3 runs 18 residues. Germline V gene data show CDR1 as MNHEY and CDR2 as SMNVEV (reference sequence). V gave up 4 bases and J gave up 4 bases, with 25 bases separating them. This chain's CDR3 is CASSSLDPGGQRGETQYF. The CDR3 nucleotides are TGTGCCAGCAGTTCTCTCGACCCCGGGGGTCAGAGGGGAGAGACCCAGTACTTC.

This chain uses TRBV27 with TRBJ2-3; 8 positions match TRBD1. The CDR3 contains 15 residues. With V trimmed by 2 bases and J by 4 bases, 5 bases remained unmatched. CDR1 is MNHEY and CDR2 is SMNVEV in the germline V gene (reference sequence). CDR3 nucleotide sequence: TGTGCCAGCAGTTTAAGGACAGGGTGGGCAGATACGCAGTATTTT. Its translation: CASSLRTGWADTQYF.

This chain connects TRBV7-2 to TRBJ1-2; D uncertain. The CDR3 extends over 14 amino acids. Germline CDR1 and CDR2: SGHTA and FQGNSA. V was cut by 4 bases and J by 4 bases, with 13 bases left in between. This chain's CDR3 is CASSSDPGSYGYTF. The CDR3 DNA sequence: TGTGCCAGCAGCTCGGACCCGGGGAGCTATGGCTACACCTTC.

V and J are TRBV7-8 and TRBJ2-7; no definite D call. CDR3 length: 13 residues. CDR1 and CDR2 from the germline V gene are SGHVS and FQNEAQ. Trimming cost V 1 base and J 6 bases, with 10 bases left between them. Here the CDR3 reads CASSLVAMGEQYF. As DNA, the CDR3 is TGTGCCAGCAGCTTAGTGGCTATGGGCGAGCAGTACTTC.

V is TRBV19 and J is TRBJ1-3; no definite D call. The CDR3 sequence is 15 residues long. Germline CDR1 and CDR2: LNHDA and SQIVND (reference sequence). V gave up 5 bases and J gave up 1 base, with 12 bases separating them. The DNA for the CDR3 is TGTGCCAGTAGTCTAACTGGGTTTTCTGGAAACACCATATATTTT. Protein sequence: CASSLTGFSGNTIYF.

The genes are TRBV9 and TRBJ2-1; tentatively, D is TRBD2 (5 bases). The CDR3 has 17 amino acids. CDR1 is SGDLS, CDR2 YYNGEE, per germline. Between the trimmed V and J ends, which lost 4 bases and 9 bases, there was a span of 26 bases. The CDR3, as DNA: TGTGCCAGCAGCCGTACGCGGGTTGGCGGCCCTAAGAGTGAGCAGTTCTTC. It encodes CASSRTRVGGPKSEQFF.

The rearrangement uses TRBV6-5 and TRBJ2-3, with D maybe TRBD1 (5 bases). From germline, CDR1 is MNHEY and CDR2 SVGAGI. The CDR3 is made up of 13 amino acids. The CDR3 bases are TGTGTTACATCGACAGACTCTACAGATACGCAGTATTTT. As protein: CVTSTDSTDTQYF.

The J gene is TRBJ2-7, the V gene TRBV5-8; D might be TRBD1 (6 bases). The CDR3 has 13 residues. V lost 2 bases, J lost 3 bases, and 9 bases lay in between. Germline-derived CDR1 and CDR2 are SGHTS and YDEGEE. The CDR3 region has the DNA TGTGCCAGCAGCTTTCCAGGGGTCTACGAGCAGTACTTC. Amino acids: CASSFPGVYEQYF.

The chain employs TRBV5-4 and TRBJ1-1; tentative D call: TRBD1 (5 bases). Germline CDR1 and CDR2: SGHNT and YYREEE (reference sequence). V lost 4 bases to trimming and J lost 0 bases, with 13 bases between them. The CDR3 has 15 amino acids. The CDR3 DNA is TGTGCCAGCAGCCCCGGGGGAAGAATGAACACTGAAGCTTTCTTT. Protein sequence: CASSPGGRMNTEAFF.